This T cell receptor beta chain was observed in a study of early stage breast cancer tumors (dated by TCRdb to about 2017). Broadly, across the study: Of the 15 or so invasive breast tumors, about 13 were found to be estrogen receptor-positive, progesterone receptor-positive and HER2-negative. Of the roughly twelve ER+/PR+/HER2- tumors, eight were classified as invasive ductal carcinomas and four as invasive lobular carcinomas. A read coverage of roughly 10-fold per sample was achieved on average. Across all samples, about 2.9 million templates representing nearly 1,100,000 unique clonotypes were detected. Overall study outcomes, separate from this receptor: Roughly 2.7-fold higher T cell density and higher clonality were observed in tumors than in adjacent normal breast tissue. Enriched TCRB sequences shared across patients were mostly commonly generated sequences, unlikely to play an important role in the tumor microenvironment. Chain pairing and functional markers such as CD4, CD8 and FOXP3 were missed by bulk genomic DNA sequencing of unsorted cells. Repertoires from blood and normal breast were more alike than repertoires from blood and tumor, and in about 85% of the 16 patients, comparing each tissue with blood separated tumor from normal. Because the cohort was small, a breakdown by tumor subtype could not be done.

Note on this clone: No cognate antigen has been identified for it. No quality values exist for individual bases; no much larger clone is one base distant.

Each sample was amplified in two independent genomic DNA replicates, using about 0.52 ug for blood and roughly 1.5 ug for tumor or normal breast. Following the manufacturer's instructions, the ImmunoSeq Intro kit was used to carry out TCRB sequencing on genomic DNA. For absolute quantification, the roughly 30-cycle multiplex PCR included proprietary primers along with spike-in control sequences. Single-end 150-bp reads were used to sequence an 87-bp fragment covering the CDR3 and the flanking V and J genes. Each lane of an Illumina MiSeq using version 3.0 chemistry carried seven multiplexed samples, with two replicates per sample. As for the original processing: The vendor's proprietary pipeline processed the raw data and merged both replicates into a single result for each sample. Productive rearrangements sharing the V-gene family, CDR3 amino acid sequence and J-gene segment were defined as clonotypes. To compute clonality, the normalized Shannon entropy (Pielou evenness) of TCRB abundances was subtracted from 1. To estimate T cell density, the total number of templates was divided by the input cell count, which was inferred from how much DNA went in. Recon was used with default parameters to estimate total repertoire diversity and clonality. A clonotype was considered tumor-enriched if its abundance in tumor exceeded 0.1% and was at least 32-fold higher than its abundance in normal breast. This immuneACCESS table, as held by TCRdb, lists in-frame sequences with V and J called but not all clones. Of the missing ones, under half trace to an unresolved V gene in checked studies; the others have no known cause. The V and J calls and clone size were taken over from that table, and D and trimming were inferred from the DNA. Here the sample has nearly 70,000 clones; roughly 80% occur a single time. The ten largest make up 4.7% of the sample.

The study profiled bulk TCR beta-chain repertoires in matched peripheral blood, tumor and adjacent normal breast tissue taken from some 15 patients with early-stage breast cancer. Before surgery, whole blood (about 5-10 mL) was collected into EDTA tubes and processed within 2 hours. Ficoll-Paque centrifugation in SepMate-50 tubes was used to isolate peripheral blood mononuclear cells. PBMCs were cryopreserved in aliquots of roughly 1.8 to 4 million cells in roughly 90% FBS with about 10% DMSO and kept in liquid nitrogen. The Qiagen AllPrep DNA/RNA Mini kit was used to extract genomic DNA. Sequenced sample: blood. The clonotype comes from a person aged 35 to 50 with breast cancer.

The CDR3 in this case is CASSGGQGTDTQYF. The DNA sequence follows: TGTGCCAGCAGTGGTGGACAGGGAACAGATACGCAGTATTTT. The sequence is built from TRBV2 and TRBJ2-3, and 8 junction bases match TRBD1. CDR1 SNHLY and CDR2 FYNNEI are derived from the germline V gene. V trim: 4 bases; J trim: 3 bases; unmatched bases: 3. The CDR3 runs 14 residues from the cysteine to the phenylalanine. Just CDR3 DNA is preserved here, 42 bases in frame from base 1.